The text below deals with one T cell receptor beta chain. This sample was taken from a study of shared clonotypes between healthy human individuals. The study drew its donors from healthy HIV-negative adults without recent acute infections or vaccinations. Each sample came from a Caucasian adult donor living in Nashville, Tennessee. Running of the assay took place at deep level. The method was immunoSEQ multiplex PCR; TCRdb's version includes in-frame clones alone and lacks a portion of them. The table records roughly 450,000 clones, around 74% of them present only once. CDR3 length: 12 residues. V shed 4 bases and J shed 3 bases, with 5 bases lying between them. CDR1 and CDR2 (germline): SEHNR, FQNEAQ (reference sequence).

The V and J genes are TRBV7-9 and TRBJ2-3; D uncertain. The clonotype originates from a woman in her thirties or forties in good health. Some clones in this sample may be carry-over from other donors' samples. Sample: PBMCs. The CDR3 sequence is CASSSETDTQYF. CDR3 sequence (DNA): TGTGCCAGCAGCTCGGAGACAGATACGCAGTATTTT.